The 27 T cell receptor beta chains below all came from one sample that was sequenced in a study of blood T cell repertoires in COVID-19. The method was immunoSEQ multiplex PCR; TCRdb's version includes in-frame clones alone and lacks a portion of them. The sample has 300,000 to 450,000 clones; more than 85% are singletons. Sequencing was carried out using peripheral blood. The source of these receptors is a human donor in a cohort sampled during active COVID-19.

This clone has a single count. V is TRBV6-1 and J is TRBJ2-2, with D uncertain. Deletions cut 1 base from V and 4 bases from J, with 10 bases between. The CDR3 runs to 15 residues. CDR1 MNHNS and CDR2 SASEGT come from the germline V gene. This CDR3 is CASSEGQPFTGELFF. In nucleotides, the CDR3 is TGTGCCAGCAGTGAAGGACAACCTTTCACCGGGGAGCTGTTTTTT.

The chain has TRBV12-3 or TRBV12-4 and TRBJ2-1; 9 nucleotides align to TRBD2. The CDR3 runs 13 residues. J was trimmed by 9 bases and V by 3 bases; bases with no gene match: 3. For the CDR3, the DNA is TGTGCCAGCAGTTTCGTGCGGGGGGGTGAGCAGTTCTTC. Protein product: CASSFVRGGEQFF.

The chain has TRBV6-6 and TRBJ1-2; TRBD1 matches 7 bases. The V gene end was trimmed by 2 bases and the J gene end by 6 bases; junction bases not matched to a gene: 6. This CDR3 comprises 14 residues. CDR1 MNHNY and CDR2 SVGAGI come from the germline V gene (reference sequence). The CDR3 loop reads CASSYPTGNHGYTF. CDR3 DNA: TGTGCCAGCAGTTACCCGACAGGGAACCATGGCTACACCTTC.

The chain is built from TRBV7-3 and TRBJ2-3; TRBD1 agrees at 9 bases. The ends lost 4 bases at V and 6 bases at J; junction bases unmatched: 5. The CDR3 is 14 residues long. The germline CDR1 and CDR2 sequences are SGHTA and FQGTGA. Written as DNA, the CDR3 is TGTGCCAGCAGCTGGACAGGGGAAGCGGATACGCAGTATTTT. Its translation is CASSWTGEADTQYF.

The CDR3 loop reads CASSPGTATNYGYTF. As DNA, the CDR3 is TGTGCCAGCAGCCCGGGGACAGCTACTAACTATGGCTACACCTTC. V and J are TRBV7-2 and TRBJ1-2; 7 nucleotides align to TRBD1. V gave up 5 bases and J gave up 0 bases; unmatched junction bases: 6. This CDR3 has 15 residues. Germline loops: CDR1 SGHTA, CDR2 FQGNSA.

The table lists this clone with a count of one. The chain couples TRBV23-1 to TRBJ1-2, with D maybe TRBD1 (6 bases). TRBV23-1 belongs to the ORF category, with a function that is uncertain. There are 16 residues in the CDR3. V was clipped by 2 bases and J by 7 bases, with 20 bases between them. For the CDR3, the DNA is TGCGCCAGCAGTCAACCCTCTTCTAGGGGGGAGGGTGGCTACACCTTC. It translates to CASSQPSSRGEGGYTF.

The chain uses TRBV5-4 and TRBJ2-3; TRBD2 aligns across 8 bases. From germline, CDR1 is SGHNT and CDR2 YYREEE (reference sequence). Germline trimming cut 3 bases from V and 4 bases from J; bases unmatched to any gene: 10. This CDR3 region has 16 residues. The CDR3: CASSSGGGPGPDTQYF. In nucleotides, the CDR3 is TGTGCCAGCAGCTCCGGGGGGGGTCCAGGCCCAGATACGCAGTATTTT.

V usage is TRBV28 and J usage is TRBJ1-1; 7 nucleotides match TRBD1. The CDR3 consists of 18 residues. V dropped 5 bases and J dropped 5; count of bases not matched to a gene: 20. Germline CDR1 MDHEN, CDR2 SYDVKM. Here the CDR3 reads CASSTYPGQSMTRTEAFF. CDR3 in DNA: TGTGCCAGCAGTACCTATCCGGGACAGAGCATGACAAGGACTGAAGCTTTCTTT.

The chain uses TRBV27 and TRBJ2-7, with 7 bases aligning to TRBD1. The CDR3 length is 17 residues. Germline CDR1 reads MNHEY; CDR2 reads SMNVEV (reference sequence). Germline trimming cut 3 bases from V and 4 bases from J; bases unmatched to any gene: 15. CDR3 loop: CASSFITTGTAIYEQYF. CDR3 DNA sequence: TGTGCCAGCAGTTTTATTACAACCGGGACAGCCATTTACGAGCAGTACTTC.

The genes are TRBV18 and TRBJ2-5, with D tentatively TRBD1 (5 bases). Trimming stripped 5 bases from V and 3 bases from J, with 13 bases between. The CDR3 length is 14 residues. The germline V gene encodes CDR1 KGHSH and CDR2 LQKENI. CDR3 in DNA: TGTGCCAGCTCAAACGATGTAGGGGAAGAGACCCAGTACTTC. Translating gives CASSNDVGEETQYF.

The chain is built from TRBV7-8 and TRBJ2-2, with a tentative D call TRBD1 (6 bases). V shed 5 bases and J shed 0 bases, with 10 bases lying between them. The CDR3 sequence is 15 residues long. Germline-derived CDR1 and CDR2 are SGHVS and FQNEAQ. The CDR3 DNA reads as TGTGCCAGCAGCAGACGACAGGCGAACACCGGGGAGCTGTTTTTT. Amino acid sequence: CASSRRQANTGELFF. Full variable domain (outside the CDR3, taken from reference TRBV7-8 and TRBJ2-2): GAGVSQSPRYKVAKRGQDVALRCDPISGHVSLFWYQQALGQGPEFLTYFQNEAQLDKSGLPSDRFFAERPEGSVSTLKIQRTQQEDSAVYLCASSRRQANTGELFFGEGSRLTVL.

This clone was recorded only once. V is TRBV7-9 and J is TRBJ2-1; TRBD2 matches at 7 bases. J lost 10 bases, V lost 5 bases, and 14 bases had no gene match. This CDR3 region has 15 residues. Germline CDR1 and CDR2: SEHNR and FQNEAQ (reference sequence). CDR3 region: CASSLGLEAPNEQFF. The CDR3 DNA follows: TGTGCCAGCAGCCTTGGACTAGAGGCCCCGAACGAGCAGTTCTTC.

The chain joins TRBV14 to TRBJ2-1; no definite D call. The ends were cut back, 1 base at V and 7 bases at J, with 8 bases in the middle. Germline V gene sequence: CDR1 SGHDN, CDR2 FVKESK. CDR3 length equals 13 residues. In DNA, the CDR3 is TGTGCCAGCAGCCAAGTCCTGTCGAATGAGCAGTTCTTC. Encoded protein: CASSQVLSNEQFF.

This clone was recorded once. The rearrangement uses TRBV19 and TRBJ2-1; D may be TRBD2 (6 bases). In germline, CDR1 is LNHDA, CDR2 SQIVND (reference sequence). Trimming pared 4 bases from V and 0 bases from J, leaving 10 bases between. CDR3 length: 15 residues. This CDR3 is CASSTTGGSYNEQFF. The CDR3 DNA follows: TGTGCCAGTAGTACGACCGGGGGCTCCTACAATGAGCAGTTCTTC.

V and J are TRBV7-8 and TRBJ1-4; 8 bases map to TRBD1. Germline loops: CDR1 SGHVS, CDR2 FQNEAQ. The CDR3 is made up of 15 amino acids. V shed 4 bases and J 6 bases; nucleotides not matched to a gene: 7. CDR3 loop: CASSSYRGGDEKLFF. In nucleotides, the CDR3 is TGTGCCAGCAGCTCGTACAGGGGGGGAGATGAAAAACTGTTTTTT. The variable domain in full, with the rest retrieved from reference TRBV7-8 and TRBJ1-4, is GAGVSQSPRYKVAKRGQDVALRCDPISGHVSLFWYQQALGQGPEFLTYFQNEAQLDKSGLPSDRFFAERPEGSVSTLKIQRTQQEDSAVYLCASSSYRGGDEKLFFGSGTQLSVL.

The chain employs TRBV19 and TRBJ1-5; the D gene is possibly TRBD1 (6 bases). Germline assignment: CDR1 LNHDA and CDR2 SQIVND (reference sequence). Trimming pared 8 bases from V and 4 bases from J, leaving 18 bases between. The CDR3 contains 15 residues. The CDR3 region is CASQTGHSINQPQHF. The CDR3 DNA follows: TGTGCCAGTCAAACGGGACACAGCATAAATCAGCCCCAGCATTTT.

V is TRBV29-1 and J is TRBJ1-3; no clear D. Trimming left V 5 bases short and J 3 bases short, with 5 bases between. CDR1 and CDR2 (germline): SQVTM, ANQGSEA. This CDR3 has 11 amino acids. CDR3 amino acids: CSVFFGNTIYF. DNA for the CDR3: TGCAGCGTTTTCTTTGGAAACACCATATATTTT.

The table lists this clone with many counts. The J gene is TRBJ1-4, the V gene TRBV5-1, with 10 bases that match TRBD1. V gave up 0 bases and J gave up 7 bases; unmatched junction bases: 6. The CDR3 loop spans 16 amino acids. The germline CDR1 and CDR2 sequences are SGHRS and YFSETQ. The CDR3 DNA follows: TGCGCCAGCAGCTTGGACCCCGGGACAGGGGTTGAAAAACTGTTTTTT. This codes for CASSLDPGTGVEKLFF.

The rearrangement uses TRBV9 and TRBJ1-4, with TRBD1 matching over 7 bases. CDR1 is SGDLS and CDR2 is YYNGEE in the germline V gene. The CDR3 has 17 amino acids. Unmatched junction bases numbered 17, after V lost 7 bases and J lost 5 bases. CDR3 sequence (DNA): TGTGCCAGCGGCCGCGGGACAGTCCGATGGCGGAATGAAAAACTGTTTTTT. Its protein product is CASGRGTVRWRNEKLFF.

This clone was observed a few times. The gene calls are TRBV7-3 and TRBJ2-1; 9 nucleotides agree with TRBD1. This CDR3 contains 16 residues. CDR1 is SGHTA, CDR2 FQGTGA, per germline. The trim removed 1 base at V and 6 bases at J, leaving 7 bases unmatched. The CDR3 here is CASSLRDRAPINEQFF. The CDR3 bases are TGTGCCAGCAGCTTAAGGGACAGGGCCCCGATCAATGAGCAGTTCTTC.

The V gene is TRBV6-2 or TRBV6-3, the J gene TRBJ2-1, with D perhaps TRBD2 (5 bases). The CDR3 is 14 residues long. Trimming removed 5 bases at V and 2 bases at J, with 10 bases between. Per germline, CDR1 MNHEY and CDR2 SVGEGT. CDR3 nucleotides: TGTGCCAGCAGTCCGGACTCAGCCTACAATGAGCAGTTCTTC. Translating gives CASSPDSAYNEQFF.

The chain links TRBV19 to TRBJ1-5; D gene unclear. Germline CDR1 reads LNHDA; CDR2 reads SQIVND (reference sequence). Between the trimmed V and J ends, which lost 9 bases and 7 bases, there was a span of 16 bases. The CDR3 consists of 13 residues. The CDR3 region is CASGGVGVQPQHF. The CDR3 region has the DNA TGTGCCAGCGGAGGCGTCGGAGTCCAGCCCCAGCATTTT. Full variable domain (remainder filled in from reference TRBV19 and TRBJ1-5): DGGITQSPKYLFRKEGQNVTLSCEQNLNHDAMYWYRQDPGQGLRLIYYSQIVNDFQKGDIAEGYSVSREKKESFPLTVTSAQKNPTAFYLCASGGVGVQPQHFGDGTRLSIL.

The genes are TRBV4-1 and TRBJ2-6; D is ambiguous. Germline V gene lookup returns CDR1 MGHRA and CDR2 YSYEKL. Trimming took 4 bases from V and 4 from J, leaving 11 bases between them. CDR3 length equals 15 residues. The CDR3 nucleotides read TGCGCCAGCAGCCTATGGGCCTCCGGGGCCAACGTCCTGACTTTC. It is translated as CASSLWASGANVLTF.

The rearrangement uses TRBV7-2 and TRBJ2-7, with TRBD1 as a possible D gene (5 bases). The CDR3 totals 16 residues. Trimming stripped 5 bases from V and 2 bases from J, with 19 bases between. The V gene's germline CDR1 is SGHTA and CDR2 FQGNSA. The CDR3 nucleotides are TGTGCCAGCAGCCCAAGGGTCGACAGTTTCGCCTACGAGCAGTACTTC. It translates to CASSPRVDSFAYEQYF.

V gene TRBV7-3 combines with J gene TRBJ2-5, with a tentative D call TRBD1 (6 bases). Between the trimmed V and J ends, which lost 5 bases and 5 bases, there was a span of 15 bases. Germline V lookup: CDR1 SGHTA, CDR2 FQGTGA. This CDR3 spans 14 amino acids. For the CDR3, the DNA is TGTGCCAGCAGCGTCGGAACTAGGGGGGAGACCCAGTACTTC. Protein product: CASSVGTRGETQYF.

This chain links TRBV2 with TRBJ2-1, with a weak D call TRBD2 (6 bases). The V end lost 3 bases, the J end lost 7 bases, and 13 bases lay between the germline ends. The CDR3 runs to 14 residues. Germline-derived CDR1 and CDR2 are SNHLY and FYNNEI. Here the CDR3 DNA reads TGTGCCAGCAGTGACAGGAGGGGAGCGAATGAGCAGTTCTTC. As protein: CASSDRRGANEQFF. The complete variable domain, with remaining parts taken from reference TRBV2 and TRBJ2-1, reads EPEVTQTPSHQVTQMGQEVILRCVPISNHLYFYWYRQILGQKVEFLVSFYNNEISEKSEIFDDQFSVERPDGSNFTLKIRSTKLEDSAMYFCASSDRRGANEQFFGPGTRLTVL.

This clone was recorded once. The chain combines TRBV2 with TRBJ2-5; 7 nucleotides align to TRBD2. The CDR3 consists of 14 residues. The V gene end was trimmed by 7 bases and the J gene end by 4 bases; junction bases not matched to a gene: 9. The germline V gene encodes CDR1 SNHLY and CDR2 FYNNEI. CDR3 DNA sequence: TGTGCCAGCAATTGGGGGGGAAGGTCAGAGACCCAGTACTTC. Its translation: CASNWGGRSETQYF.